The 27 T cell receptor beta chains below all came from one sample that was sequenced in a study of cytomegalovirus exposure and HLA in healthy donors. The PCR ran on 60 Vbeta and 13 Jbeta primers. Assay: immunoSEQ multiplex PCR; the TCRdb copy retains only in-frame clones and omits some. The top ten clones hold about 4% of a sample with 150,000 to 180,000 clones, over 65% of them seen once. Sequencing was performed on PBMCs. These receptors were collected from a woman aged 40-49 years in good health and CMV-seronegative.

V gene TRBV7-9 combines with J gene TRBJ1-2; D is uncertain. V shed 5 bases and J shed 4 bases, with 14 bases lying between them. This CDR3 spans 14 amino acids. CDR1 SEHNR and CDR2 FQNEAQ come from the germline V gene (reference sequence). CDR3 nucleotides: TGTGCCAGCAGCCCTCCTAGCACCGGCTATGGCTACACCTTC. This sequence encodes CASSPPSTGYGYTF.

V gene TRBV4-1 combines with J gene TRBJ2-7, with 8 bases lining up with TRBD1. Germline V gives CDR1 MGHRA, CDR2 YSYEKL. V gave up 1 base and J gave up 3 bases; unmatched junction bases: 11. The CDR3 sequence is 17 residues long. CDR3 sequence: CASSQGGGQGKNYEQYF. The CDR3 coding sequence is TGCGCCAGCAGCCAAGGCGGAGGACAGGGAAAAAACTACGAGCAGTACTTC.

This chain connects TRBV10-3 to TRBJ1-2; possible D gene TRBD1, 5 bases. Trimming left V 8 bases short and J 3 bases short, with 7 bases between. Germline values: CDR1 ENHRY, CDR2 SYGVKD. The CDR3 is 11 amino acids. CDR3 DNA sequence: TGTGCCATCCAACAGGACTATGGCTACACCTTC. Translating gives CAIQQDYGYTF.

J is TRBJ1-1 and V is TRBV6-1, with 7 bases lining up with TRBD1. The germline V gene encodes CDR1 MNHNS and CDR2 SASEGT. The trim removed 2 bases at V and 6 bases at J, leaving 9 bases unmatched. The CDR3 has 15 residues. The CDR3, as DNA: TGTGCCAGCAGTGAAAACAGGGGATGGAGGGCTGAAGCTTTCTTT. This codes for CASSENRGWRAEAFF.

V usage is TRBV5-1 and J usage is TRBJ1-2; 11 nucleotides agree with TRBD1. This CDR3 contains 15 residues. The V gene's germline CDR1 is SGHRS and CDR2 YFSETQ. V was clipped by 0 bases and J by 8 bases; unmatched bases: 6. The CDR3 here is CASSLEVDRGRGYTF. In DNA, the CDR3 is TGCGCCAGCAGCTTGGAAGTGGACAGGGGGCGCGGCTACACCTTC.

The chain uses TRBV2 and TRBJ2-2; D remains ambiguous. This CDR3 is built from 15 residues. Germline CDR1 is SNHLY and CDR2 is FYNNEI. Deletions cut 4 bases from V and 2 bases from J, with 11 bases between. CDR3 bases: TGTGCCAGCAGTGTCGGCACAGTCAACACCGGGGAGCTGTTTTTT. This translates into CASSVGTVNTGELFF.

This chain joins TRBV5-8 and TRBJ1-5; tentative D call: TRBD1 (6 bases). V was pared by 0 bases and J by 3 bases, with 13 bases between. This CDR3 has 16 amino acids. Germline loops: CDR1 SGHTS, CDR2 YDEGEE. Here the CDR3 DNA reads TGTGCCAGCAGCTTGGTGGGGCAGGGGATCAATCAGCCCCAGCATTTT. It yields the protein CASSLVGQGINQPQHF.

The chain joins TRBV29-1 to TRBJ1-5; 7 bases match TRBD1. The CDR3 sequence is 14 residues long. The germline gives CDR1 SQVTM, CDR2 ANQGSEA. The J segment lost 2 bases and the V segment lost 6 bases, leaving 7 bases of the junction unmatched. The CDR3 reads CSVADRAGNQPQHF. CDR3 bases: TGCAGCGTCGCTGACAGGGCAGGCAATCAGCCCCAGCATTTT.

This chain joins TRBV18 and TRBJ2-1, with 8 positions matching TRBD2. J was trimmed by 3 bases and V by 3 bases; bases with no gene match: 10. Germline CDR1 KGHSH, CDR2 LQKENI. There are 17 residues in the CDR3. DNA of the CDR3: TGTGCCAGCTCACCTCCACTAGCGGACGACCACTACAATGAGCAGTTCTTC. This codes for CASSPPLADDHYNEQFF.

This rearrangement joins TRBV2 to TRBJ1-1; TRBD1 agrees at 7 bases. J gave up 4 bases and V 0 bases, and 5 bases lay outside the gene matches. Germline V gene sequence: CDR1 SNHLY, CDR2 FYNNEI. CDR3 length: 15 residues. The CDR3 nucleotides read TGTGCCAGCAGTGAAGCTCAGGGGGGAGTCACTGAAGCTTTCTTT. Translation gives CASSEAQGGVTEAFF.

This clone was detected a few times. The chain carries TRBV7-2 and TRBJ1-1; no clear D. The germline V gene has CDR1 SGHTA and CDR2 FQGNSA. CDR3 length: 15 amino acids. V shed 3 bases and J shed 4 bases, with 15 bases lying between them. In DNA, the CDR3 is TGTGCCAGCAGCTTCAGTCACGGGTGGAGCACTGAAGCTTTCTTT. Translating gives CASSFSHGWSTEAFF. The variable domain in full, with the rest retrieved from reference TRBV7-2 and TRBJ1-1, is GAGVSQSPSNKVTEKGKDVELRCDPISGHTALYWYRQSLGQGLEFLIYFQGNSAPDKSGLPSDRFSAERTGGSVSTLTIQRTQQEDSAVYLCASSFSHGWSTEAFFGQGTRLTVV.

CDR3 residues: CASSLAEGLGGYTF. CDR3 bases: TGTGCCAGCAGCTTGGCTGAGGGACTAGGTGGCTACACCTTC. The J gene is TRBJ1-2, the V gene TRBV5-4; tentative D call: TRBD1 (5 bases). Trimming pared 0 bases from V and 7 bases from J, leaving 13 bases between. Germline lookup yields CDR1 SGHNT and CDR2 YYREEE (reference sequence). This CDR3 comprises 14 residues.

This clone was seen a handful of times. The chain is built from TRBV6-1 and TRBJ2-7; TRBD2 is a possible D gene (6 bases). V lost 4 bases to trimming and J lost 0 bases, with 16 bases between them. The CDR3 sequence is 16 residues long. Germline V gene sequence: CDR1 MNHNS, CDR2 SASEGT. The CDR3 nucleotides are TGTGCCAGCAGTGCGTCCGCGGGGTACAGCTCCTACGAGCAGTACTTC. Translation gives CASSASAGYSSYEQYF.

This rearrangement joins TRBV5-1 to TRBJ2-3; TRBD2 matches at 9 bases. The CDR3 extends over 15 amino acids. V lost 7 bases, J lost 0 bases, and 6 bases stayed unmatched. The V gene's germline CDR1 is SGHRS and CDR2 YFSETQ. This CDR3 is CASSPLAGSTDTQYF. The CDR3 DNA reads as TGCGCCAGCTCCCCACTAGCGGGTAGCACAGATACGCAGTATTTT.

This clone was seen just once. This chain uses TRBV6-6 with TRBJ2-7, with 7 bases fitting TRBD2. This CDR3 comprises 14 residues. Trimming at V came to 4 bases and at J to 0 bases, leaving 3 bases not matched to a gene. Germline V lookup: CDR1 MNHNY, CDR2 SVGAGI (reference sequence). CDR3 nucleotides: TGTGCCAGCAGTTCCCCTAGCGGCTCCTACGAGCAGTACTTC. This codes for CASSSPSGSYEQYF.

V and J are TRBV11-3 and TRBJ1-4; TRBD1 might be the D (5 bases). Trimming left V 5 bases short and J 7 bases short, with 14 bases between. CDR1 is SGHNT, CDR2 YENEEA, per germline. The CDR3 is 14 residues long. In nucleotides, the CDR3 is TGTGCCAGCAGCGGAGGGGAGAAGGGTGAAAAACTGTTTTTT. This codes for CASSGGEKGEKLFF.

This clone has just a few counts. V gene TRBV6-4 combines with J gene TRBJ1-1; the D gene is possibly TRBD1 (5 bases). V lost 5 bases and J 5 bases, leaving 18 bases between the germline ends. The germline V gene has CDR1 MRHNA and CDR2 SNTAGT. The CDR3 has 15 residues. As DNA, the CDR3 is TGTGCCAGCAGTAGGGGAACAGGTGTTCGTACTGAAGCTTTCTTT. Translating gives CASSRGTGVRTEAFF.

V usage is TRBV28 and J usage is TRBJ2-7; the D gene is possibly TRBD2 (5 bases). The germline gives CDR1 MDHEN, CDR2 SYDVKM. The V end lost 6 bases, the J end lost 2 bases, and 14 bases lay between the germline ends. This CDR3 is built from 14 residues. The CDR3 loop reads CASRRRRVPYEQYF. The CDR3 DNA reads as TGTGCCAGCAGACGACGGCGGGTTCCCTACGAGCAGTACTTC.

This clone was observed a handful of times. This chain connects TRBV4-1 to TRBJ2-7, with D maybe TRBD1 (5 bases). The CDR3 is 15 amino acids. Trimming stripped 0 bases from V and 0 bases from J, with 9 bases between. Per the germline V gene, CDR1 is MGHRA and CDR2 is YSYEKL. CDR3 DNA: TGCGCCAGCAGCCAAGATTGGGGCAACTCCTACGAGCAGTACTTC. This sequence encodes CASSQDWGNSYEQYF.

The V gene is TRBV6-1, the J gene TRBJ1-6, with no clear D. Trimming stripped 8 bases from V and 0 bases from J, with 5 bases between. The CDR3 extends over 13 amino acids. Germline V gene sequence: CDR1 MNHNS, CDR2 SASEGT. CDR3 amino acids: CASSSSYNSPLHF. CDR3 nucleotide sequence: TGTGCCAGCTCCAGCTCCTATAATTCACCCCTCCACTTT.

This clone was detected only a few times. The V gene is TRBV10-1, the J gene TRBJ2-7; 9 bases align to TRBD2. The V segment lost 2 bases and the J segment 7 bases; nucleotides outside the gene matches: 3. Germline assignment: CDR1 WNHNN and CDR2 SYGVQD (reference sequence). The CDR3 has 13 amino acids. DNA for the CDR3: TGCGCCAGCAGTGAGGCCCTAGCGGGGGAGCAGTACTTC. Amino acids: CASSEALAGEQYF.

V is TRBV6-6 and J is TRBJ1-5; no firm D call. Per the germline V gene, CDR1 is MNHNY and CDR2 is SVGAGI (reference sequence). Trimming stripped 0 bases from V and 3 bases from J, with 9 bases between. This CDR3 contains 15 residues. CDR3 coding DNA: TGTGCCAGCAGTTACTCTGAGCGGTACAATCAGCCCCAGCATTTT. Its translation is CASSYSERYNQPQHF.

The J gene is TRBJ2-2, the V gene TRBV5-1, with 7 bases identical to TRBD1. CDR3 size: 15 residues. V was clipped by 5 bases and J by 4 bases; unmatched bases: 8. In germline, CDR1 is SGHRS, CDR2 YFSETQ. DNA for the CDR3: TGCGCCAGCAGAAGTAGACAGGGTAGCACCGGGGAGCTGTTTTTT. Its protein is CASRSRQGSTGELFF.

J is TRBJ2-3 and V is TRBV5-6; TRBD2 matches at 15 bases. V trimming: 3 bases; J trimming: 6 bases; junction bases outside the gene matches: 11. CDR3 length: 18 residues. CDR1 is SGHDT, CDR2 YYEEEE, per germline. CDR3 protein: CASSWGTSGGTTTDTQYF. The CDR3 DNA sequence: TGTGCCAGCAGCTGGGGGACTAGCGGGGGGACTACCACCGATACGCAGTATTTT. Full variable domain (rest looked up from reference TRBV5-6 and TRBJ2-3): DAGVTQSPTHLIKTRGQQVTLRCSPKSGHDTVSWYQQALGQGPQFIFQYYEEEERQRGNFPDRFSGHQFPNYSSELNVNALLLGDSALYLCASSWGTSGGTTTDTQYFGPGTRLTVL.

V usage is TRBV6-1 and J usage is TRBJ1-5; TRBD1 agrees at 7 bases. This CDR3 is built from 15 residues. Germline values: CDR1 MNHNS, CDR2 SASEGT. V lost 4 bases, J lost 4 bases, and 7 bases stayed unmatched. CDR3 loop: CASSAQDRPNQPQHF. For the CDR3, the DNA is TGTGCCAGCAGTGCACAGGACAGGCCGAATCAGCCCCAGCATTTT.

V and J are TRBV6-5 and TRBJ1-2; TRBD1 matches at 8 bases. The germline V gene encodes CDR1 MNHEY and CDR2 SVGAGI. This CDR3 has 14 residues. The V and J ends lost 2 bases and 6 bases, in that order; junction bases with no gene match: 5. CDR3 sequence reads: CASSYDGQGNGYTF. The DNA for the CDR3 is TGTGCCAGCAGTTACGATGGACAGGGTAATGGCTACACCTTC.

The rearrangement uses TRBV21-1 and TRBJ2-2; the D call in the table, TRBD1, was not verified against the DNA. TRBV21-1 is recorded as a pseudogene. This CDR3 comprises 15 residues. In DNA form, the CDR3 reads TGTGCCAGCAGCACCCGGGACAAAGACACCGGGGAGCTGTTTTTT. Translated, it gives CASSTRDKDTGELFF.